Shown below are 20 T cell receptor beta chains from a single sample sequenced in a study of T cells in localized non-small cell lung cancer. Sequencing used immunoSEQ multiplex PCR; TCRdb keeps in-frame clones, though not all of them. The repertoire holds more than 30,000 clones, with roughly 87% as singletons. Sequenced here: peripheral blood mononuclear cells, sampled before any cancer treatment. The receptors derive from a man aged 40 to 75 with stage III lung adenocarcinoma.

The genes are TRBV10-3 and TRBJ1-5; the D gene is possibly TRBD1 (6 bases). Germline V gene lookup returns CDR1 ENHRY and CDR2 SYGVKD. The germline V and J ends were trimmed by 4 bases and 4 bases, with 11 bases remaining between them. This CDR3 is built from 14 residues. DNA of the CDR3: TGTGCCATCAGTGGACAGGCTTTAAATCAGCCCCAGCATTTT. Residues: CAISGQALNQPQHF.

V and J are TRBV9 and TRBJ2-7, with D possibly being TRBD2 (5 bases). CDR3 length: 14 residues. Germline assignment: CDR1 SGDLS and CDR2 YYNGEE. V was trimmed by 0 bases and J by 6 bases, leaving 13 bases between them. The CDR3 region has the DNA TGTGCCAGCAGCGTAGATTCCCCTCGGGGCGAGCAGTACTTC. The encoded protein is CASSVDSPRGEQYF.

The chain has TRBV28 and TRBJ2-7; 7 bases agree with TRBD1. V was clipped by 7 bases and J by 3 bases; unmatched bases: 12. The germline CDR1 and CDR2 sequences are MDHEN and SYDVKM. The CDR3 length is 15 residues. For the CDR3, the DNA is TGTGCCAGCACCAGCGCCGGGACAGATGGCTACGAGCAGTACTTC. Translated: CASTSAGTDGYEQYF. The whole variable domain, remainder taken from reference TRBV28 and TRBJ2-7, is DVKVTQSSRYLVKRTGEKVFLECVQDMDHENMFWYRQDPGLGLRLIYFSYDVKMKEKGDIPEGYSVSREKKERFSLILESASTNQTSMYLCASTSAGTDGYEQYFGPGTRLTVT.

The chain's CDR3 is CASSHTDSHSGNTIYF. The DNA for the CDR3 is TGTGCCAGCAGCCACACGGATTCACACTCTGGAAACACCATATATTTT. This chain connects TRBV11-1 to TRBJ1-3; D remains ambiguous. Germline assignment: CDR1 SGHAT and CDR2 FQDESV (reference sequence). Trimming removed 5 bases from V and 0 bases from J, with 14 bases in between. This CDR3 is built from 16 residues.

CDR3 nucleotides: TGTGCCAGCAGAATGGGCCCTGAGCAGTTCTTC. Amino acids: CASRMGPEQFF. V is TRBV6-4 and J is TRBJ2-1; D is unresolved. Germline lookup yields CDR1 MRHNA and CDR2 SNTAGT. The ends were cut back, 6 bases at V and 9 bases at J, with 9 bases in the middle. There are 11 residues in the CDR3.

The chain carries TRBV2 and TRBJ2-7, with 9 bases aligning to TRBD1. Unmatched junction bases numbered 9, after V lost 11 bases and J lost 1 base. This CDR3 comprises 14 residues. From germline, CDR1 is SNHLY and CDR2 FYNNEI. Written as DNA, the CDR3 is TGTGCCTTCCGGGACAGGGTCGTTTCCTACGAGCAGTACTTC. This translates into CAFRDRVVSYEQYF.

In its sample, this clone was seen a few times. The gene calls are TRBV5-1 and TRBJ1-1, with 7 bases identical to TRBD1. The germline gives CDR1 SGHRS, CDR2 YFSETQ. V was clipped by 4 bases and J by 3 bases; unmatched bases: 6. This CDR3 has 14 residues. The CDR3 DNA is TGCGCCAGCAGCCCAGGGACAGCATACACTGAAGCTTTCTTT. It translates to CASSPGTAYTEAFF.

The J gene is TRBJ1-2, the V gene TRBV19; 8 nucleotides align to TRBD1. The CDR3 totals 14 residues. Looked up from germline, CDR1 is LNHDA and CDR2 is SQIVND (reference sequence). V shed 7 bases, J shed 5 bases, and the junction held 9 bases outside the gene matches. The CDR3 is CASTPDRATYGYTF. In nucleotides, the CDR3 is TGTGCCAGTACCCCGGACAGGGCAACATATGGCTACACCTTC.

The chain combines TRBV7-3 with TRBJ2-1; D possibly corresponds to TRBD2 (5 bases). Trimming shortened V by 5 bases and J by 3 bases, and 5 bases separated the two germline ends. The CDR3 sequence is 12 residues long. Germline values: CDR1 SGHTA, CDR2 FQGTGA. CDR3 sequence: CASSDYYNEQFF. CDR3 DNA: TGTGCCAGCAGCGACTACTACAATGAGCAGTTCTTC.

The chain is built from TRBV5-4 and TRBJ2-1; 10 bases fit TRBD2. Germline V CDR1 and CDR2: SGHNT, YYREEE (reference sequence). This CDR3 has 15 residues. Unmatched junction bases numbered 11, after V lost 5 bases and J lost 9 bases. The CDR3 DNA sequence: TGTGCCAGCAGTCCCGAGAAGCGGGGGGGCTCTGAGCAGTTCTTC. Translating it yields CASSPEKRGGSEQFF.

This clone was counted a few times. This chain links TRBV28 with TRBJ1-6; a weak D match, TRBD1 (6 bases). CDR3 size: 13 residues. The V end was cut by 5 bases, the J end by 11 bases, with 13 bases between. Germline V CDR1 and CDR2: MDHEN, SYDVKM. The CDR3 region has the DNA TGTGCCAGCAGTCTTACAGGGATGCCACCCCTCCACTTT. Its protein product is CASSLTGMPPLHF.

The chain links TRBV2 to TRBJ2-2, with 9 bases aligning to TRBD1. The J segment lost 7 bases and the V segment lost 7 bases, leaving 10 bases of the junction unmatched. CDR1 is SNHLY, CDR2 FYNNEI, per germline. The CDR3 covers 15 residues. This CDR3 is CASKRQGGAGGELFF. The DNA for the CDR3 is TGTGCCAGCAAGAGACAGGGGGGAGCCGGCGGGGAGCTGTTTTTT.

The rearrangement joins TRBV6-5 to TRBJ1-6; 8 nucleotides line up with TRBD1. The V segment lost 6 bases and the J segment 8 bases; nucleotides outside the gene matches: 6. CDR1 MNHEY and CDR2 SVGAGI come from the germline V gene. The CDR3 totals 14 residues. The CDR3 DNA is TGTGCCAGCAGCGCCGACAGGGGAGATTCACCCCTCCACTTT. Translating gives CASSADRGDSPLHF.

This chain links TRBV30 with TRBJ1-2; no reliable D call. This CDR3 has 13 amino acids. V lost 0 bases to trimming and J lost 7 bases, with 12 bases between them. CDR1 is GTSNPN, CDR2 SVGIG, per germline (reference sequence). This chain's CDR3 is CAWSVAGFGGYTF. The DNA of the CDR3 is TGTGCCTGGAGTGTAGCGGGGTTCGGTGGCTACACCTTC. Variable domain in full (rest from reference TRBV30 and TRBJ1-2): SQTIHQWPATLVQPVGSPLSLECTVEGTSNPNLYWYRQAAGRGLQLLFYSVGIGQISSEVPQNLSASRPQDRQFILSSKKLLLSDSGFYLCAWSVAGFGGYTFGSGTRLTVV.

The V gene is TRBV13, the J gene TRBJ1-6; TRBD1 aligns across 8 bases. Per germline, CDR1 PRHDT and CDR2 FYEKMQ (reference sequence). CDR3 size: 14 residues. V shed 6 bases, J shed 6 bases, and the junction held 4 bases outside the gene matches. The DNA of the CDR3 is TGTGCCAGCAGTGTCGACAGGGGTAATTCACCCCTCCACTTT. Amino acid sequence: CASSVDRGNSPLHF.

The chain uses TRBV2 and TRBJ1-3, with 7 bases that match TRBD1. The germline gives CDR1 SNHLY, CDR2 FYNNEI. V lost 6 bases to trimming and J lost 0 bases; unmatched junction nucleotides: 5. This CDR3 is 15 amino acids long. The CDR3 nucleotides read TGTGCCAGCAGGGAGGGACAGTCCTCTGGAAACACCATATATTTT. Protein: CASREGQSSGNTIYF.

This chain links TRBV10-2 with TRBJ2-3; 8 bases agree with TRBD2. This CDR3 comprises 13 residues. Germline V gene data show CDR1 as WSHSY and CDR2 as SAAADI. Germline trimming cut 8 bases from V and 4 bases from J; bases unmatched to any gene: 5. The chain's CDR3 is CASCRGGADTQYF. In nucleotides, the CDR3 is TGCGCCAGCTGCCGGGGGGGCGCAGATACGCAGTATTTT.

This clone was counted a single time. The rearrangement uses TRBV19 and TRBJ1-5; D is unclear. V lost 3 bases, J lost 0 bases, and 9 bases lay in between. CDR1 is LNHDA, CDR2 SQIVND, per germline (reference sequence). This CDR3 is 15 amino acids long. CDR3 sequence (DNA): TGTGCCAGTAGTATGCCAGTGTATAGCAATCAGCCCCAGCATTTT. Translating it yields CASSMPVYSNQPQHF.

The chain couples TRBV11-3 to TRBJ1-1, with D perhaps matching TRBD1 (6 bases). V shed 1 base and J shed 2 bases, with 11 bases lying between them. The CDR3 has 15 amino acids. Germline CDR1 reads SGHNT; CDR2 reads YENEEA. The CDR3 spells CASSLGGTLNTEAFF. CDR3 nucleotide sequence: TGTGCCAGCAGCTTAGGCGGGACACTTAACACTGAAGCTTTCTTT.

DNA of the CDR3: TGTGCCAGCAGCTTGCCAGGACTCCAGGGCGGATTTAACTATGGCTACACCTTC. Protein sequence: CASSLPGLQGGFNYGYTF. The V call is TRBV5-6, the J call TRBJ1-2, with D possibly TRBD1 on 5 matching bases. Trimming removed 1 base at V and 1 base at J, with 20 bases between. From germline, CDR1 is SGHDT and CDR2 YYEEEE. The CDR3 runs 18 residues.